This TCR beta chain was captured in a study of T cell repertoires in cytomegalovirus infection. Overall study context: A matching HLA type, together with CMV infection, was signaled by public TCR beta signatures. Regarding the study as a whole: The ex vivo response showed dominance by HLA-C-restricted CMV-specific TCR beta clonotypes. Identification of carriers of CMV plus the relevant HLA was achieved through cumulative public TCR beta family frequency.

This clonotype was counted at least ten times. Its antigen is currently unknown. Trimming shortened V by 3 bases and J by 6 bases, and 12 bases separated the two germline ends. CDR1 and CDR2 from the germline V gene are SGHVS and FQNEAQ. CDR3 length: 13 amino acids. TCRdb passed the reads through MiXCR, listing each CDR3 protein once. The sample yields almost 550,000 distinct CDR3 sequences, approximately 15% seen once. The chain couples TRBV7-8 to TRBJ2-7, with a tentative D call TRBD2 (6 bases). The origin of this receptor is a human donor in good health (CMV status not recorded). Some clones in this sample may be carry-over from other donors' samples. The specimen was CD8+ T cells from PBMCs. The CDR3 loop is CASSFRLEREQYF. CDR3 in DNA: TGTGCCAGCAGCTTTCGACTAGAACGCGAGCAGTACTTC.